These 30 T cell receptor beta chains were sequenced from one sample in a study of T cells in Graves' hyperthyroidism and ophthalmopathy. Amplified TCR beta CDR3 regions came from RNA transcripts. RT-PCR in the first round (using the HTBI primer set) targeted the TCR CDR3. TCRdb passed the multiplex PCR reads through MiXCR, listing each CDR3 protein once. This table has some 560,000 distinct CDR3 sequences, 14% appearing once. Sequenced material: blood. Source of these receptors: a woman in her forties with Graves' hyperthyroidism.

The chain uses TRBV4-1 and TRBJ2-5; 9 bases are a match to TRBD2. This CDR3 is 17 amino acids long. Germline-derived CDR1 and CDR2 are MGHRA and YSYEKL. Trimming took 4 bases from V and 7 from J; bases not matched to a gene: 16. CDR3 sequence (DNA): TGCGCCAGCAGCCGCACTCCGGGACTAGCCTTGCCGGGGACCCAGTACTTC. Protein: CASSRTPGLALPGTQYF.

This clonotype was recorded at least ten times. V and J are TRBV2 and TRBJ2-4; D not resolved. This CDR3 is 16 amino acids long. Germline CDR1 SNHLY, CDR2 FYNNEI. V lost 3 bases, J lost 0 bases, and 12 bases lay in between. The CDR3 protein is CASSDRSLLAKNIQYF. In DNA form, the CDR3 reads TGTGCCAGCAGTGATAGGTCTCTGTTAGCCAAAAACATTCAGTACTTC.

This sequence joins TRBV20-1 and TRBJ2-1, with D possibly matching TRBD2 (5 bases). The CDR3 totals 14 residues. The germline CDR1 and CDR2 sequences are DFQATT and SNEGSKA (reference sequence). V lost 1 base and J lost 7, with 14 bases in between. For the CDR3, the DNA is TGCAGTGCTAGAGGGTGGGGAGATGGGAATGAGCAGTTCTTC. This sequence encodes CSARGWGDGNEQFF.

Many counts were recorded for this clonotype. J is TRBJ1-1 and V is TRBV28, with 8 bases lining up with TRBD1. V lost 5 bases, J lost 5 bases, and 1 base stayed unmatched. Germline CDR1 and CDR2: MDHEN and SYDVKM. The CDR3 consists of 12 residues. The CDR3 loop is CASSDRGTEAFF. The DNA for the CDR3 is TGTGCCAGCAGTGACAGGGGTACTGAAGCTTTCTTT.

The chain joins TRBV9 to TRBJ2-4; the match to TRBD1 covers 11 bases. V was clipped by 3 bases and J by 5 bases; unmatched bases: 7. Germline loops: CDR1 SGDLS, CDR2 YYNGEE. The CDR3 runs 16 residues. This chain's CDR3 is CASSARQGQGENIQYF. The CDR3 nucleotides are TGTGCCAGCAGCGCCCGACAGGGACAGGGGGAAAACATTCAGTACTTC. Looking up the rest from reference TRBV9 and TRBJ2-4 gives the full variable domain: DSGVTQTPKHLITATGQRVTLRCSPRSGDLSVYWYQQSLDQGLQFLIQYYNGEERAKGNILERFSAQQFPDLHSELNLSSLELGDSALYFCASSARQGQGENIQYFGAGTRLSVL.

This clonotype was detected a few times. The chain couples TRBV6-1 to TRBJ2-5; 7 positions agree with TRBD1. V lost 5 bases, J lost 3 bases, and 12 bases stayed unmatched. Germline assignment: CDR1 MNHNS and CDR2 SASEGT. This CDR3 has 16 amino acids. DNA for the CDR3: TGTGCCAGCAGTTCGCGACAGGGATCGTCAGAAGAGACCCAGTACTTC. This codes for CASSSRQGSSEETQYF.

This clonotype has ten or more counts. The genes are TRBV9 and TRBJ2-5, with D possibly TRBD1 on 5 matching bases. V was clipped by 4 bases and J by 2 bases, with 12 bases between them. CDR3 size: 14 residues. In germline, CDR1 is SGDLS, CDR2 YYNGEE. CDR3 sequence reads: CASSTGHHQETQYF. In DNA form, the CDR3 reads TGTGCCAGCAGCACAGGACACCATCAAGAGACCCAGTACTTC.

As to this clonotype: Being one base from a much bigger clone, this may be a read error. The chain couples TRBV3-1 to TRBJ2-3, with 8 positions matching TRBD2. Trimming cost V 6 bases and J 3 bases; bases outside gene matches: 5. This CDR3 has 14 amino acids. CDR1 is LGHDT and CDR2 is YNNKEL in the germline V gene (reference sequence). The CDR3 sequence: CASRVAGTTDTQYF. The CDR3 DNA is TGTGCCAGCAGAGTAGCGGGGACGACAGATACGCAGTATTTT.

V gene TRBV4-2 combines with J gene TRBJ1-5; D is possibly TRBD1 (6 bases). The V gene's germline CDR1 is LGHNA and CDR2 YNFKEQ. Trimming stripped 0 bases from V and 6 bases from J, with 15 bases between. This CDR3 is built from 16 residues. The CDR3 here is CASSQELREGGQPQHF. Here the CDR3 DNA reads TGTGCCAGCAGCCAAGAGTTACGAGAAGGGGGTCAGCCCCAGCATTTT.

The chain carries TRBV5-5 and TRBJ2-7; TRBD2 matches at 9 bases. Trimming took 3 bases from V and 3 from J; bases not matched to a gene: 7. Germline values: CDR1 SGHKS, CDR2 YYEKEE (reference sequence). This CDR3 has 15 amino acids. CDR3 coding DNA: TGTGCCAGCAGCTACGCGGGACTAGCAAACTACGAGCAGTACTTC. This translates into CASSYAGLANYEQYF.

V is TRBV19 and J is TRBJ2-2; 9 nucleotides match TRBD1. CDR1 LNHDA and CDR2 SQIVND come from the germline V gene (reference sequence). The CDR3 is 16 amino acids. V shed 6 bases and J 5 bases; nucleotides not matched to a gene: 10. The CDR3 coding sequence is TGTGCCAGTAGCCGTGGACAGGGGACGTCGACCGGGGAGCTGTTTTTT. Translating it yields CASSRGQGTSTGELFF.

The rearrangement uses TRBV6-1 and TRBJ2-7; 9 bases are shared with TRBD2. With V trimmed by 4 bases and J by 5 bases, 6 bases remained unmatched. Germline assignment: CDR1 MNHNS and CDR2 SASEGT. This CDR3 has 14 amino acids. The CDR3 reads CASSVVGGRDEQYF. CDR3 DNA sequence: TGTGCCAGCAGTGTCGTGGGCGGGAGGGACGAGCAGTACTTC.

The V call is TRBV2, the J call TRBJ1-5, with 7 bases lining up with TRBD1. Losses at the gene ends were 6 bases for V and 2 bases for J; bases not matched to a gene: 7. The CDR3 is made up of 15 amino acids. Germline-derived CDR1 and CDR2 are SNHLY and FYNNEI. The CDR3 reads CASSAEGAGNQPQHF. The DNA for the CDR3 is TGTGCCAGCAGCGCCGAGGGGGCAGGCAATCAGCCCCAGCATTTT.

This clonotype was seen a few times. The chain combines TRBV27 with TRBJ2-7; D possibly uses TRBD1 or TRBD2 (6 bases each). V lost 6 bases and J 6 bases, leaving 15 bases between the germline ends. The length of the CDR3 is 13 residues. Germline V lookup: CDR1 MNHEY, CDR2 SMNVEV (reference sequence). The CDR3 coding sequence is TGTGCCAGCAGCCCTCGCAGGGGACTCGAGCAGTACTTC. Protein: CASSPRRGLEQYF.

This clonotype was detected many times. This rearrangement joins TRBV9 to TRBJ2-5, with 8 positions matching TRBD2. In germline, CDR1 is SGDLS, CDR2 YYNGEE. The V and J ends lost 1 base and 3 bases, in that order; junction bases with no gene match: 5. The CDR3 is 15 amino acids. The CDR3 protein is CASSVNSGAKETQYF. DNA of the CDR3: TGTGCCAGCAGCGTAAATAGCGGGGCAAAAGAGACCCAGTACTTC.

Written as DNA, the CDR3 is TGCAGTGCTAGAGATCCGTTGACGAATTCACCCCTCCACTTT. Protein: CSARDPLTNSPLHF. This chain links TRBV20-1 with TRBJ1-6; no clear D gene. The CDR3 is 14 residues long. Trimming cost V 0 bases and J 7 bases, with 10 bases left between them. The V gene's germline CDR1 is DFQATT and CDR2 SNEGSKA (reference sequence).

This clonotype was observed a few times. The rearrangement uses TRBV20-1 and TRBJ2-2; TRBD2 matches 9 bases. The ends lost 7 bases at V and 0 bases at J; junction bases unmatched: 9. The CDR3 spans 16 residues. Germline lookup yields CDR1 DFQATT and CDR2 SNEGSKA (reference sequence). CDR3 coding DNA: TGCAGTGTATCTAGCGGGGCCCCCACGAACACCGGGGAGCTGTTTTTT. Its translation is CSVSSGAPTNTGELFF.

This clonotype was seen only a few times. This chain joins TRBV20-1 and TRBJ2-5; 8 nucleotides agree with TRBD2. In germline, CDR1 is DFQATT, CDR2 SNEGSKA (reference sequence). The CDR3 runs to 15 residues. J lost 3 bases, V lost 3 bases, and 9 bases had no gene match. CDR3 amino acids: CSARGLAGGKETQYF. CDR3 nucleotides: TGCAGTGCTAGGGGGCTGGCGGGAGGAAAAGAGACCCAGTACTTC.

There are many counts of this clonotype. The chain uses TRBV12-5 and TRBJ2-7; D gene unclear. The V gene's germline CDR1 is LGHNT and CDR2 FRNRAP. Between the trimmed V and J ends, which lost 1 base and 5 bases, there was a span of 9 bases. This CDR3 region has 13 residues. CDR3 sequence (DNA): TGTGCTAGTGGTTTGGACATATTAAACGAGCAGTACTTC. This codes for CASGLDILNEQYF.

This clonotype was counted many times. V gene TRBV20-1 combines with J gene TRBJ1-2, with no clear D. The germline V and J ends were trimmed by 0 bases and 0 bases, with 17 bases remaining between them. Germline V gene data show CDR1 as DFQATT and CDR2 as SNEGSKA (reference sequence). The CDR3 consists of 17 residues. The CDR3 loop is CSARDLRGEKANYGYTF. CDR3 nucleotide sequence: TGCAGTGCTAGAGACCTTCGCGGGGAAAAGGCTAACTATGGCTACACCTTC.

This clonotype was counted many times. J is TRBJ1-1 and V is TRBV5-1; D gene uncertain. Trimming removed 0 bases at V and 11 bases at J, with 11 bases between. Germline V gives CDR1 SGHRS, CDR2 YFSETQ. This CDR3 contains 12 residues. CDR3 protein: CASSLEPGSAFF. The CDR3 coding sequence is TGCGCCAGCAGCTTGGAACCGGGTTCGGCTTTCTTT.

This clonotype was picked up a small number of times. The V call is TRBV7-2, the J call TRBJ2-4, with 10 bases fitting TRBD1. V was clipped by 1 base and J by 5 bases; unmatched bases: 5. Germline V gene data show CDR1 as SGHTA and CDR2 as FQGNSA. CDR3 length: 16 amino acids. The CDR3 region is CASSLGATGGENIQYF. The CDR3 nucleotides read TGTGCCAGCAGCTTAGGAGCGACAGGGGGCGAAAACATTCAGTACTTC.

This clonotype was seen ten or more times. The chain couples TRBV12-3 or TRBV12-4 to TRBJ2-7; TRBD2 matches at 9 bases. The CDR3 has 14 amino acids. The junction had 5 bases not matched to a gene; V was cut back by 5 bases and J by 3 bases. The CDR3 loop is CASSAGTSNYEQYF. CDR3 DNA sequence: TGTGCCAGCAGTGCCGGGACTAGCAACTACGAGCAGTACTTC.

Turning to this clonotype: A much larger clonotype is one base distant, so this may be a read error. This rearrangement joins TRBV7-9 to TRBJ1-6, with D unclear. V lost 4 bases, J lost 14 bases, and 18 bases lay in between. This CDR3 is built from 14 residues. CDR1 and CDR2 (germline): SEHNR, FQNEAQ (reference sequence). The CDR3 reads CASSSAGGTEALHF. The CDR3 coding sequence is TGTGCCAGCAGCTCAGCAGGAGGAACAGAGGCCCTCCACTTT.

The rearrangement joins TRBV20-1 to TRBJ2-1; TRBD2 matches at 9 bases. The CDR3 covers 17 residues. V trimming: 1 base; J trimming: 0 bases; junction bases outside the gene matches: 7. Germline V gives CDR1 DFQATT, CDR2 SNEGSKA (reference sequence). CDR3 coding DNA: TGCAGTGCTAGAGGCCTAGCGGGATCCACCTCCTACAATGAGCAGTTCTTC. It specifies CSARGLAGSTSYNEQFF.

This chain connects TRBV7-9 to TRBJ1-4, with 7 bases identical to TRBD1. V dropped 5 bases and J dropped 5; count of bases not matched to a gene: 11. Germline CDR1 SEHNR, CDR2 FQNEAQ (reference sequence). The CDR3 is 16 amino acids. CDR3 in amino acids: CASSPSGTVANEKLFF. CDR3 DNA: TGTGCCAGCAGCCCGAGCGGGACAGTTGCCAATGAAAAACTGTTTTTT.

There are many counts of this clonotype. The rearrangement joins TRBV12-3 or TRBV12-4 to TRBJ2-1; D might be TRBD2 (6 bases). The CDR3 runs to 14 residues. The V and J ends lost 6 bases and 7 bases respectively, with 16 bases between them. CDR3 region: CASRAPGVWNEQFF. CDR3 DNA: TGTGCCAGCAGGGCCCCGGGAGTGTGGAATGAGCAGTTCTTC.

This clonotype has more than one count but fewer than ten. This chain links TRBV4-1 with TRBJ1-5; 9 bases fit TRBD1. V trimming: 3 bases; J trimming: 5 bases; junction bases outside the gene matches: 11. CDR1 MGHRA and CDR2 YSYEKL come from the germline V gene. This CDR3 region has 17 residues. CDR3 nucleotide sequence: TGCGCCAGCAGCCACCCGGGCCGGGACAGGGTTGATCAGCCCCAGCATTTT. Its translation: CASSHPGRDRVDQPQHF.

The V and J genes are TRBV27 and TRBJ2-4; 8 nucleotides match TRBD1. Germline loops: CDR1 MNHEY, CDR2 SMNVEV (reference sequence). The CDR3 sequence is 14 residues long. Germline trimming cut 5 bases from V and 16 bases from J; bases unmatched to any gene: 16. Here the CDR3 DNA reads TGTGCCAGCAGTACCCAGGGACAGGCCTCCTTGAAATACTTC. It specifies CASSTQGQASLKYF.

At least ten counts were recorded for this clonotype. The rearrangement joins TRBV5-6 to TRBJ2-3; D could derive from TRBD1 or TRBD2 (5 bases each). The V gene lost 1 base and the J gene lost 2 bases, with 17 bases spanning the gap. CDR3 length equals 17 residues. CDR1 SGHDT and CDR2 YYEEEE come from the germline V gene. The CDR3 here is CASSLRGSYANTDTQYF. The CDR3 nucleotides read TGTGCCAGCAGCTTGCGGGGCTCTTACGCGAACACAGATACGCAGTATTTT.